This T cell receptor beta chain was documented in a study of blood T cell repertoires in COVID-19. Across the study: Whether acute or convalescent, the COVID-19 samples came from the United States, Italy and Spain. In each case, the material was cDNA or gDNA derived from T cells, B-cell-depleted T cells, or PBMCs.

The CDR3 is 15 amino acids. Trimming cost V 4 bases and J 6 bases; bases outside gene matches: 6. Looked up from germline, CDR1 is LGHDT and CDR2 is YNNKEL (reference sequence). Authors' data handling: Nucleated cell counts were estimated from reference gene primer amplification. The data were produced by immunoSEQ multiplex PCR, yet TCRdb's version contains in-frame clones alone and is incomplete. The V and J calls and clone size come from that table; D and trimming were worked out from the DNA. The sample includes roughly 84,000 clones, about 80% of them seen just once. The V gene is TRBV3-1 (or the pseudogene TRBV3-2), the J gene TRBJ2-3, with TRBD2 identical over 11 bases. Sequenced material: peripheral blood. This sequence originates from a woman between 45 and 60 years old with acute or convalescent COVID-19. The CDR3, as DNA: TGTGCCAGCAGCCCCCTTAGCGGGGGGGTTGATACGCAGTATTTT. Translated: CASSPLSGGVDTQYF.